This T cell receptor (beta chain) was obtained from a study of blood T cell repertoires in COVID-19. Study at large: Specimens from acute and convalescent COVID-19 originated in the United States, Italy and Spain. From T cells, B-cell-depleted T cells, or PBMCs came the material, which was cDNA or gDNA.

The CDR3 runs to 12 residues. V shed 7 bases and J shed 9 bases, with 15 bases lying between them. Original methodology: Nucleated cell number was recorded as an estimate derived from reference gene primer amplification. Assay: immunoSEQ multiplex PCR; the TCRdb copy retains only in-frame clones and omits some. The V and J calls and clone size come from that table; D and trimming were worked out from the DNA. Of over 85,000 clones listed, roughly 85% are singletons. This clone was seen only once. The sequence derives from a man aged 50-59 years with active COVID-19. The chain joins TRBV12-3 or TRBV12-4 to TRBJ1-2; D remains unclear. The sequencing input was peripheral blood. Written as DNA, the CDR3 is TGTGCCAGCACCTCTTGGCTGCCCAGCTACACCTTC. Protein sequence: CASTSWLPSYTF.